This TCR beta chain was observed in a study of shared clonotypes between healthy human individuals. From germline, CDR1 is LNHNV and CDR2 YYDKDF (reference sequence). CDR3 size: 17 residues. Trimming pared 0 bases from V and 4 bases from J, leaving 15 bases between. This clone appeared once. TCRdb keeps only in-frame clones here, not all; method: immunoSEQ multiplex PCR. The sample shows about 1.5 million clones, 95% to 99% of them seen only once. The sample was naive CD4+ T cells sorted from blood. Subset here: CD45RA+ positively selected. The chain uses TRBV15 and TRBJ1-4; D gene ambiguous. The TCR comes from a man aged 30-40 years in good health. CDR3 in amino acids: CATSRDILGPVNEKLFF. The CDR3 nucleotides are TGTGCCACCAGCAGAGACATACTCGGACCCGTTAATGAAAAACTGTTTTTT.